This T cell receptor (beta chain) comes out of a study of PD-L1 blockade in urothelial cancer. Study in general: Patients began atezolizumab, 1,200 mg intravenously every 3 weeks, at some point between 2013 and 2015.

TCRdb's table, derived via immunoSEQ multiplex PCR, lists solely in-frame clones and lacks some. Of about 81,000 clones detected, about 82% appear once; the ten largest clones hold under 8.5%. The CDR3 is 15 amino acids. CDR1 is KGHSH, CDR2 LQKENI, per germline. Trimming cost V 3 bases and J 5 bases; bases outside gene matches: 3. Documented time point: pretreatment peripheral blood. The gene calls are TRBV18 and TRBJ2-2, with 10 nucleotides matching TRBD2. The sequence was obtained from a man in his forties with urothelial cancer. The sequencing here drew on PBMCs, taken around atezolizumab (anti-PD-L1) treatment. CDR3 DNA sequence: TGTGCCAGCTCACCCCTAGCGGGAGAAACCGGGGAGCTGTTTTTT. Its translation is CASSPLAGETGELFF.